Listed here are 13 T cell receptor beta chains from one sample, sequenced in a study of blood T cells in healthy people across ages. PCR was performed a second time for roughly 7 to 12 cycles using a sample-barcoded 5' primer and a J-beta primer mix. Using its own MiXCR run on the 5' RACE reads, TCRdb lists one record per CDR3 protein. The sample includes roughly 1.5 million distinct CDR3 sequences, about 45% of them seen just once. The sample consisted of blood. The source is a woman aged 18-35 years in good health.

The table lists this clonotype with a few counts. The genes are TRBV12-3 or TRBV12-4 and TRBJ2-5, with D perhaps matching TRBD1 (6 bases). The CDR3 runs 13 residues. Trimming took 6 bases from V and 11 from J, leaving 19 bases between them. The CDR3 is CASRGDTLGEQYF. The CDR3, as DNA: TGTGCCAGCAGGGGGGACACTTTGGGGGAGCAGTACTTC.

A few counts support this clonotype. The chain combines TRBV20-1 with TRBJ1-2; the match to TRBD1 covers 7 bases. With 6 bases clipped from V and 1 base from J, the junction kept 8 bases outside the gene matches. Germline loops: CDR1 DFQATT, CDR2 SNEGSKA (reference sequence). The CDR3 is 14 residues long. The chain's CDR3 is CSASGQPINYGYTF. The CDR3 region has the DNA TGCAGTGCATCGGGACAGCCGATTAACTATGGCTACACCTTC.

This clonotype was picked up a small number of times. The chain has TRBV6-2 or TRBV6-3 and TRBJ2-1; 10 nucleotides match TRBD2. V gave up 0 bases and J gave up 9 bases; unmatched junction bases: 14. The CDR3 is 18 amino acids. From germline, CDR1 is MNHEY and CDR2 SVGEGT. The CDR3 reads CASSYSTLASGSLGEQFF. In DNA, the CDR3 is TGTGCCAGCAGTTACTCGACGCTGGCTAGCGGGAGCCTGGGTGAGCAGTTCTTC.

The chain links TRBV29-1 to TRBJ1-2; a weak D match, TRBD1 (5 bases). The germline CDR1 and CDR2 sequences are SQVTM and ANQGSEA. The CDR3 covers 16 residues. V was clipped by 7 bases and J by 2 bases, with 23 bases between them. CDR3: CSAPMGGSTLNYGYTF. The CDR3 bases are TGCAGCGCACCAATGGGGGGGAGTACACTGAACTATGGCTACACCTTC.

This clonotype was picked up one time. This chain connects TRBV19 to TRBJ1-1; 10 positions match TRBD1. This CDR3 has 15 amino acids. Germline CDR1 is LNHDA and CDR2 is SQIVND (reference sequence). J lost 5 bases, V lost 5 bases, and 8 bases had no gene match. The CDR3 nucleotides are TGTGCCAGTAGTCCGACAGGGGGCTTTACGACTGAAGCTTTCTTT. Translating it yields CASSPTGGFTTEAFF.

This clonotype occurred a few times. This sequence joins TRBV7-2 and TRBJ1-2, with 9 bases aligning to TRBD1. In germline, CDR1 is SGHTA, CDR2 FQGNSA. This CDR3 is 16 amino acids long. J gave up 2 bases and V 4 bases, and 8 bases lay outside the gene matches. CDR3 amino acids: CASSSIPGQGNYGYTF. In nucleotides, the CDR3 is TGTGCCAGCAGCTCCATACCGGGACAGGGAAACTATGGCTACACCTTC.

CDR3 amino acids: CASTPDRVDGYTF. CDR3 nucleotide sequence: TGTGCCAGCACCCCTGACAGGGTCGACGGCTACACCTTC. V usage is TRBV12-3 or TRBV12-4 and J usage is TRBJ1-2, with TRBD1 matching 7 bases. CDR3 length equals 13 residues. V lost 7 bases and J lost 8; bases outside the gene matches: 10.

The V call is TRBV7-9, the J call TRBJ2-7; unclear D gene. Between the trimmed V and J ends, which lost 2 bases and 6 bases, there was a span of 8 bases. There are 12 residues in the CDR3. Germline V CDR1 and CDR2: SEHNR, FQNEAQ (reference sequence). The chain's CDR3 is CASSLKGGEQYF. The CDR3, as DNA: TGTGCCAGCAGCTTAAAGGGCGGCGAGCAGTACTTC.

Many counts were recorded for this clonotype. The chain has TRBV7-2 and TRBJ2-7; D is undetermined. Germline V lookup: CDR1 SGHTA, CDR2 FQGNSA. The CDR3 has 13 residues. Trimming took 7 bases from V and 3 from J, leaving 13 bases between them. The CDR3 region is CASTTRMGYEQYF. The CDR3 coding sequence is TGTGCCAGCACAACCAGAATGGGCTACGAGCAGTACTTC.

Note on this clonotype: A junction end diverges from the germline sequence, so it may reflect a read error. The chain carries TRBV20-1 and TRBJ2-5; tentatively, D is TRBD2 (5 bases). Germline CDR1 reads DFQATT; CDR2 reads SNEGSKA (reference sequence). The CDR3 has 11 residues. CDR3 in amino acids: CSTRIQETQYF. The CDR3 nucleotides are TGCAGTACTAGGATACAAGAGACCCAGTACTTC.

This chain links TRBV10-1 with TRBJ2-3; D gene uncertain. Germline assignment: CDR1 WNHNN and CDR2 SYGVQD (reference sequence). The CDR3 spans 14 residues. V gave up 3 bases and J gave up 0 bases, with 7 bases separating them. DNA of the CDR3: TGCGCCAGCAGTGACGGACCTAGCACAGATACGCAGTATTTT. Encoded protein: CASSDGPSTDTQYF.

With respect to this clonotype: This may come from a read error, since a much larger clone is one base off. This sequence joins TRBV30 and TRBJ2-5; TRBD1 might be the D (5 bases). Germline V gene lookup returns CDR1 GTSNPN and CDR2 SVGIG (reference sequence). This CDR3 is built from 11 residues. Trimming removed 4 bases from V and 11 bases from J, with 14 bases in between. CDR3 nucleotide sequence: TGTGCCTGGACTCAGGGAATTGAGCAGTACTTC. Protein: CAWTQGIEQYF.

The chain recombines TRBV6-1 with TRBJ1-1, with a weak D call TRBD1 (5 bases). In germline, CDR1 is MNHNS, CDR2 SASEGT. The CDR3 is made up of 16 amino acids. Deletions cut 6 bases from V and 3 bases from J, with 20 bases between. The CDR3 nucleotides read TGTGCCAGCAGCCGGCGGCAGGGACTTAGGGACACTGAAGCTTTCTTT. Amino acids: CASSRRQGLRDTEAFF.